These 24 T cell receptor beta chains were sequenced from one sample in a study of neoadjuvant anti-PD-1 for oral cavity cancer. TCRdb keeps only in-frame clones here, not all; method: immunoSEQ multiplex PCR. The data contain under 9,500 clones, 60% to 75% of them singletons. Sequenced material: tumor tissue, taken before nivolumab (anti-PD-1) treatment. The source of these receptors is a person aged 35-79 years with oral cavity squamous cell carcinoma.

The V and J genes are TRBV4-1 and TRBJ2-7; the match to TRBD1 covers 8 bases. Germline loops: CDR1 MGHRA, CDR2 YSYEKL. J was trimmed by 0 bases and V by 3 bases; bases with no gene match: 7. The length of the CDR3 is 16 residues. For the CDR3, the DNA is TGCGCCAGCAGCCAGCCAGGACAGGGAAGCTCCTACGAGCAGTACTTC. Encoded protein: CASSQPGQGSSYEQYF.

This clone came up a few times. The genes are TRBV19 and TRBJ1-5; D call uncertain. Germline values: CDR1 LNHDA, CDR2 SQIVND (reference sequence). Trimming took 5 bases from V and 6 from J, leaving 11 bases between them. The CDR3 sequence is 13 residues long. This CDR3 reads CASSSGSFQPQHF. The CDR3, as DNA: TGTGCCAGTAGTTCGGGGTCTTTTCAGCCCCAGCATTTT. Together with reference TRBV19 and TRBJ1-5, the CDR3 gives the full variable domain: DGGITQSPKYLFRKEGQNVTLSCEQNLNHDAMYWYRQDPGQGLRLIYYSQIVNDFQKGDIAEGYSVSREKKESFPLTVTSAQKNPTAFYLCASSSGSFQPQHFGDGTRLSIL.

V and J are TRBV20-1 and TRBJ2-3, with D hard to call. Trimming stripped 3 bases from V and 5 bases from J, with 6 bases between. From germline, CDR1 is DFQATT and CDR2 SNEGSKA (reference sequence). This CDR3 region has 11 residues. CDR3 DNA sequence: TGCAGTGCTAGTTTGCAAGATACGCAGTATTTT. It codes for CSASLQDTQYF.

The CDR3 spells CASSESLRMAFF. The CDR3 DNA follows: TGCGCCAGCAGTGAGTCCCTCCGGATGGCTTTCTTT. This chain joins TRBV10-1 and TRBJ1-1; no clear D gene. CDR1 is WNHNN and CDR2 is SYGVQD in the germline V gene (reference sequence). CDR3 size: 12 residues. V was clipped by 0 bases and J by 11 bases, with 10 bases between them.

The chain combines TRBV13 with TRBJ2-5; the match to TRBD2 covers 7 bases. The CDR3 extends over 14 amino acids. The germline V gene has CDR1 PRHDT and CDR2 FYEKMQ (reference sequence). The J segment lost 0 bases and the V segment lost 5 bases, leaving 3 bases of the junction unmatched. This CDR3 is CASSHSGYQETQYF. The CDR3 coding sequence is TGTGCCAGCAGCCATAGCGGGTACCAAGAGACCCAGTACTTC.

This clone has more than one count but fewer than ten. The chain combines TRBV7-3 with TRBJ2-6; TRBD1 matches at 9 bases. The ends lost 4 bases at V and 2 bases at J; junction bases unmatched: 3. CDR1 and CDR2 from the germline V gene are SGHTA and FQGTGA. The CDR3 contains 16 residues. CDR3 DNA sequence: TGTGCCAGCAGCTCCGGGACAGGGACTGGGGCCAACGTCCTGACTTTC. Protein product: CASSSGTGTGANVLTF.

The chain employs TRBV2 and TRBJ2-4, with D perhaps TRBD2 (6 bases). The V end lost 2 bases, the J end lost 0 bases, and 14 bases lay between the germline ends. The CDR3 runs 17 residues. The germline CDR1 and CDR2 sequences are SNHLY and FYNNEI. The CDR3 coding sequence is TGTGCCAGCAGTGAACGGGGGAGTCCCATAGCCAAAAACATTCAGTACTTC. As protein: CASSERGSPIAKNIQYF. Supplemented by reference TRBV2 and TRBJ2-4, the full variable domain reads EPEVTQTPSHQVTQMGQEVILRCVPISNHLYFYWYRQILGQKVEFLVSFYNNEISEKSEIFDDQFSVERPDGSNFTLKIRSTKLEDSAMYFCASSERGSPIAKNIQYFGAGTRLSVL.

The V and J genes are TRBV30 and TRBJ2-7; D unclear. Trimming took 2 bases from V and 1 from J, leaving 6 bases between them. This CDR3 has 12 residues. The germline V gene has CDR1 GTSNPN and CDR2 SVGIG (reference sequence). The CDR3 here is CAWSFVSYEQYF. The CDR3 coding sequence is TGTGCCTGGAGTTTTGTTTCCTACGAGCAGTACTTC.

In nucleotides, the CDR3 is TGTGCCTGGGAAACAGGGGGCGCGAACACCGGGGAGCTGTTTTTT. This encodes CAWETGGANTGELFF. This chain links TRBV30 with TRBJ2-2; 9 nucleotides agree with TRBD1. The CDR3 totals 15 residues. Germline trimming cut 5 bases from V and 0 bases from J; bases unmatched to any gene: 4. Looked up from germline, CDR1 is GTSNPN and CDR2 is SVGIG (reference sequence).

This chain joins TRBV11-3 and TRBJ1-1; D perhaps matches TRBD1 (5 bases). From germline, CDR1 is SGHNT and CDR2 YENEEA. Trimming removed 4 bases at V and 7 bases at J, with 13 bases between. This CDR3 has 13 residues. The CDR3 DNA sequence: TGTGCCAGCAGCTCTGGGCAGGGCGGTGAAGCTTTCTTT. This gives the protein CASSSGQGGEAFF.

The V and J genes are TRBV7-9 and TRBJ1-2; D is perhaps TRBD1 (5 bases). There are 12 residues in the CDR3. Deletions cut 5 bases from V and 5 bases from J, with 9 bases between. Germline V gene data show CDR1 as SEHNR and CDR2 as FQNEAQ (reference sequence). In DNA, the CDR3 is TGTGCCAGCAGCGCCGACAGTTATGGCTACACCTTC. The encoded protein is CASSADSYGYTF.

This chain connects TRBV5-6 to TRBJ1-2, with 8 bases that match TRBD1. CDR1 is SGHDT, CDR2 YYEEEE, per germline. Unmatched junction bases numbered 6, after V lost 1 base and J lost 4 bases. The CDR3 contains 15 residues. The CDR3 is CASSLWAGGFYGYTF. CDR3 DNA: TGTGCCAGCAGCTTGTGGGCAGGGGGCTTCTATGGCTACACCTTC.

The chain couples TRBV6-1 to TRBJ1-3, with unresolved D. The germline V and J ends were trimmed by 10 bases and 3 bases, with 16 bases remaining between them. The CDR3 extends over 14 amino acids. Germline V gives CDR1 MNHNS, CDR2 SASEGT. The CDR3 DNA reads TGTGCCACCTCGACCCGGGGAGTTGGAAACACCATATATTTT. Its translation: CATSTRGVGNTIYF.

The chain employs TRBV13 and TRBJ2-2; tentatively, D is TRBD1 (5 bases). The CDR3 is 16 residues long. V lost 5 bases, J lost 4 bases, and 17 bases lay in between. Germline loops: CDR1 PRHDT, CDR2 FYEKMQ (reference sequence). The CDR3 bases are TGTGCCAGCAGCCGGAACCAGGGTTCCCCCACCGGGGAGCTGTTTTTT. It translates to CASSRNQGSPTGELFF.

The sample holds one count of this clone. The CDR3 loop reads CASRPGESPQETQYF. In DNA form, the CDR3 reads TGCGCCAGCAGGCCGGGGGAGTCCCCTCAAGAGACCCAGTACTTC. The chain couples TRBV5-1 to TRBJ2-5, with TRBD2 as a possible D gene (6 bases). The length of the CDR3 is 15 residues. Germline loops: CDR1 SGHRS, CDR2 YFSETQ. V gave up 5 bases and J gave up 2 bases, with 16 bases separating them.

The V call is TRBV2, the J call TRBJ2-3, with 10 positions matching TRBD1. The CDR3 is made up of 13 amino acids. Germline V gives CDR1 SNHLY, CDR2 FYNNEI. J was trimmed by 4 bases and V by 6 bases; bases with no gene match: 1. CDR3 loop: CASRGQGADTQYF. In DNA, the CDR3 is TGTGCCAGCAGAGGACAGGGGGCAGATACGCAGTATTTT.

The genes are TRBV5-1 and TRBJ2-7; D gene unclear. Per germline, CDR1 SGHRS and CDR2 YFSETQ. This CDR3 has 16 amino acids. Between the trimmed V and J ends, which lost 0 bases and 3 bases, there was a span of 16 bases. CDR3 amino acids: CASSLDLPGSLYEQYF. For the CDR3, the DNA is TGCGCCAGCAGCTTGGATTTGCCTGGCAGCCTCTACGAGCAGTACTTC.

V is TRBV11-2 and J is TRBJ2-7; TRBD2 matches at 9 bases. Trimming removed 2 bases from V and 1 base from J; junction bases left unmatched: 12. The CDR3 sequence is 18 residues long. Germline CDR1 is SGHAT and CDR2 is FQNNGV. DNA of the CDR3: TGTGCCAGCAGCTTAATGGGAGCGGGAGGAAGGTTTTCCTACGAGCAGTACTTC. Translation: CASSLMGAGGRFSYEQYF.

This clone was counted only a few times. The chain employs TRBV6-4 and TRBJ1-5; no reliable D call. Trimming pared 9 bases from V and 5 bases from J, leaving 8 bases between. The germline CDR1 and CDR2 sequences are MRHNA and SNTAGT. The CDR3 spans 11 residues. CDR3: CARTLHQPQHF. The CDR3 DNA reads as TGTGCCAGGACGCTTCATCAGCCCCAGCATTTT.

V and J are TRBV27 and TRBJ2-1; 13 nucleotides agree with TRBD2. V was clipped by 5 bases and J by 9 bases; unmatched bases: 13. The germline V gene encodes CDR1 MNHEY and CDR2 SMNVEV (reference sequence). This CDR3 spans 17 amino acids. Here the CDR3 reads CASSITHGLAGAGEQFF. For the CDR3, the DNA is TGTGCCAGCAGTATTACCCATGGACTAGCGGGAGCGGGTGAGCAGTTCTTC.

J is TRBJ1-5 and V is TRBV6-6, with a possible D match to TRBD1 (5 bases). The CDR3 runs to 14 residues. V lost 2 bases and J lost 3, with 8 bases in between. CDR1 is MNHNY and CDR2 is SVGAGI in the germline V gene (reference sequence). CDR3: CASSYGGYNQPQHF. The CDR3 coding sequence is TGTGCCAGCAGTTACGGGGGTTACAATCAGCCCCAGCATTTT.

J is TRBJ2-1 and V is TRBV7-2; 9 bases fit TRBD2. With V trimmed by 3 bases and J by 8 bases, 11 bases remained unmatched. The CDR3 is 16 residues long. Looked up from germline, CDR1 is SGHTA and CDR2 is FQGNSA. For the CDR3, the DNA is TGTGCCAGCAGCTTTAGGTCTAGCGGGGTAGGTTATGAGCAGTTCTTC. Its translation is CASSFRSSGVGYEQFF.

CDR3 DNA sequence: TGTGCCAGCAGTGAAGGCGGACTAGATACGCAGTATTTT. It translates to CASSEGGLDTQYF. The V call is TRBV6-1, the J call TRBJ2-3; D is perhaps TRBD2 (5 bases). The V and J ends lost 1 base and 5 bases respectively, with 7 bases between them. The CDR3 loop spans 13 amino acids. CDR1 and CDR2 from the germline V gene are MNHNS and SASEGT.

The V and J genes are TRBV7-2 and TRBJ2-3, with D perhaps matching TRBD2 (6 bases). Germline CDR1 is SGHTA and CDR2 is FQGNSA. The CDR3 runs to 17 residues. V was cut by 2 bases and J by 2 bases, with 17 bases left in between. The CDR3 coding sequence is TGTGCCAGCAGCTTAACCCTAGCGACAACATCCACAGATACGCAGTATTTT. As protein: CASSLTLATTSTDTQYF. Variable domain in full (rest from reference TRBV7-2 and TRBJ2-3): GAGVSQSPSNKVTEKGKDVELRCDPISGHTALYWYRQSLGQGLEFLIYFQGNSAPDKSGLPSDRFSAERTGGSVSTLTIQRTQQEDSAVYLCASSLTLATTSTDTQYFGPGTRLTVL.